The rows below give T cell receptor beta chains drawn from one sample of a study of T cells after yellow fever vaccination. TCRdb re-analysed the 5' RACE reads in MiXCR, keeping a single row per CDR3 protein. Of 450,000 to 650,000 distinct CDR3 sequences listed, roughly 14% are singletons. This sample comprised PBMCs, obtained on the day of the yellow fever booster vaccination. These TCRs come from a man aged 25 to 45 who received the YFV17D yellow fever vaccine. Both conserved end residues are part of each CDR3. D genes are given only for firm matches. Where a row states a size, it is once, few, many or the class of an expanded clone; other rows omit it.

clone_size: few; v_call: TRBV20-1; d_call: .; cdr3_aa: CSASAGGSSYEQYF
clone_size: .; v_call: TRBV6-5; d_call: .; cdr3_aa: CASSYSGAGEKTQYF
clone_size: few; v_call: TRBV6-1; d_call: TRBD1; cdr3_aa: CASATGGHTEAFF
clone_size: .; v_call: TRBV7-2; d_call: .; cdr3_aa: CASSLGAGSGANNEQFF
clone_size: .; v_call: TRBV5-1; d_call: TRBD2; cdr3_aa: CASSLELANEQFF
clone_size: few; v_call: TRBV10-2; d_call: .; cdr3_aa: CASRQGLYEQYF
clone_size: once; v_call: TRBV12-3/TRBV12-4; d_call: TRBD2; cdr3_aa: CASSLDLAGRSNEQFF
clone_size: few; v_call: TRBV20-1; d_call: .; cdr3_aa: CSARTVNSYEQYF
clone_size: .; v_call: TRBV19; d_call: TRBD1; cdr3_aa: CASSIGQGAFYEQYF
clone_size: .; v_call: TRBV27; d_call: TRBD2; cdr3_aa: CASSLGQGLAGYNEQFF
clone_size: many; v_call: TRBV7-2; d_call: .; cdr3_aa: CASSLDSSYGYTF
clone_size: .; v_call: TRBV6-5; d_call: TRBD2; cdr3_aa: CASSYSRGLAGMTDTQYF
clone_size: few; v_call: TRBV5-1; d_call: .; cdr3_aa: CASSSQTTDTQYF
clone_size: .; v_call: TRBV20-1; d_call: .; cdr3_aa: CSARNGMNTEAFF
clone_size: few; v_call: TRBV20-1; d_call: .; cdr3_aa: CSGASPTYNEQFF
clone_size: .; v_call: TRBV27; d_call: TRBD2; cdr3_aa: CASTHSGSSYEQYF
clone_size: .; v_call: TRBV13; d_call: TRBD2; cdr3_aa: CASSLWGLAGAFWETQYF
clone_size: .; v_call: TRBV12-3/TRBV12-4; d_call: TRBD1; cdr3_aa: CASTSSVMGQGASGANVLTF
clone_size: many; v_call: TRBV7-8; d_call: .; cdr3_aa: CASSLVTGVNYEQYF
clone_size: few; v_call: TRBV20-1; d_call: .; cdr3_aa: CSASTGNTEAFF
clone_size: many; v_call: TRBV4-3; d_call: TRBD2; cdr3_aa: CASSPSRTGTTLSF
clone_size: few; v_call: TRBV6-5; d_call: .; cdr3_aa: CASSYSGGADGYTF
clone_size: few; v_call: TRBV15; d_call: .; cdr3_aa: CATSRGRDSYGYTF
clone_size: few; v_call: TRBV25-1; d_call: TRBD2; cdr3_aa: CASSEPSGRDETQYF
clone_size: few; v_call: TRBV23-1; d_call: TRBD1; cdr3_aa: CASSPLPTGSTGELFF
clone_size: .; v_call: TRBV7-9; d_call: .; cdr3_aa: CASSSWTGSGEQYF
clone_size: few; v_call: TRBV5-1; d_call: TRBD1; cdr3_aa: CASSALTGGEETQYF
clone_size: .; v_call: TRBV14; d_call: .; cdr3_aa: CASSQDNSPLYEQYF
clone_size: .; v_call: TRBV7-9; d_call: .; cdr3_aa: CASSAGQQFF
clone_size: few; v_call: TRBV6-5; d_call: .; cdr3_aa: CASSYLRNQPQHF
clone_size: .; v_call: TRBV7-2; d_call: .; cdr3_aa: CASSLAGAPLGQYF
clone_size: .; v_call: TRBV4-3; d_call: .; cdr3_aa: CASSRGSGNAQYF
clone_size: .; v_call: TRBV10-3; d_call: TRBD2; cdr3_aa: CAITSSSGMYNEQFF
clone_size: few; v_call: TRBV12-3/TRBV12-4; d_call: TRBD2; cdr3_aa: CASSLVGGSSTDTQYF
clone_size: .; v_call: TRBV19; d_call: TRBD2; cdr3_aa: CASSITSGSFEQFF
clone_size: few; v_call: TRBV10-3; d_call: TRBD1; cdr3_aa: CAISETGQAAYYEQYF
clone_size: few; v_call: TRBV29-1; d_call: TRBD1; cdr3_aa: CSVATGQGGNSPLHF
clone_size: many; v_call: TRBV28; d_call: TRBD1; cdr3_aa: CASSPGQGVFYGYTF
clone_size: .; v_call: TRBV12-5; d_call: .; cdr3_aa: CASMSSSYNEQFF
clone_size: few; v_call: TRBV6-1; d_call: TRBD1; cdr3_aa: CASTRGQGVNEQYF